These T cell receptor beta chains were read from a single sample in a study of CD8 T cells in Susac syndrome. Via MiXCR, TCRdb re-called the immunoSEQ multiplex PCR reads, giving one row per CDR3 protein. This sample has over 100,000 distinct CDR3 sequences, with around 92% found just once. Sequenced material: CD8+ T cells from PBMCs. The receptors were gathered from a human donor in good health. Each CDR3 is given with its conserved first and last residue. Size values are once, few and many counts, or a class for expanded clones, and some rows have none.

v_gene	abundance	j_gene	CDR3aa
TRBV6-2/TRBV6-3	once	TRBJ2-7	CASSYRLAYEQYF
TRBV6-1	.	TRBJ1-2	CASWTGASGYTF
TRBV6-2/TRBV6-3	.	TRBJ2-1	CASSYSIVEVGGRNEQFF
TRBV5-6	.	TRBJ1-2	CASSLGNSYGYTF
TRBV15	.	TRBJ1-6	CATSREMGQGIIPLHF
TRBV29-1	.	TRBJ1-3	CSVDPGTGNTIYF
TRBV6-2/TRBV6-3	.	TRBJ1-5	CASSFGRRASSNQPQHF
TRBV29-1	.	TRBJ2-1	CSVEADTNEQFF
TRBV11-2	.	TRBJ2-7	CASSLGRRDRESYEQYF
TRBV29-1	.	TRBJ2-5	CSVEEFASGGSQYF
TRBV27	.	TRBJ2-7	CASSSGRGIHEQYF
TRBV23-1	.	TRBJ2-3	CASSNRADTQYF
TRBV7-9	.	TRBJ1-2	CASSLDRTAYGYTF
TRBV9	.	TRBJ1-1	CASSDRDSVNERAFF
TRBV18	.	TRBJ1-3	CASSPLPGRGNTIYF
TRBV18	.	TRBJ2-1	CASSPFFSGYNEQFF